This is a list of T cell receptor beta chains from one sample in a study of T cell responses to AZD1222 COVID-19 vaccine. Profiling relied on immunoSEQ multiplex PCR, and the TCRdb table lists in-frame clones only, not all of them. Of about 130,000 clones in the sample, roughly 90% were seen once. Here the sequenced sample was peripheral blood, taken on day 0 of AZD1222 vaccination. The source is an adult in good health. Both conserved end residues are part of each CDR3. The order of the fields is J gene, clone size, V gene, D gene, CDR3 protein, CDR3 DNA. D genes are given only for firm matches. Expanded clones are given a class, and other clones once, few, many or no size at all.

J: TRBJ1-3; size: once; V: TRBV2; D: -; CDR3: CASSEVGLGPKYF; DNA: TGTGCCAGCAGTGAAGTTGGTTTAGGGCCTAAATATTTT
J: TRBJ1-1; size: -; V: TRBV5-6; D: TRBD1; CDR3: CASSLAQTGRTEAFF; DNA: TGTGCCAGCAGCTTGGCCCAGACAGGGCGGACTGAAGCTTTCTTT
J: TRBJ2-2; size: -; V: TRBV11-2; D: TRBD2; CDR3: CASSFRGGITGELFF; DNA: TGTGCCAGCAGCTTCCGGGGGGGAATCACCGGGGAGCTGTTTTTT
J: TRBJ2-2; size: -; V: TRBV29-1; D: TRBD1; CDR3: CSVVGQGFSGELFF; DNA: TGCAGCGTTGTGGGACAGGGATTTTCCGGGGAGCTGTTTTTT
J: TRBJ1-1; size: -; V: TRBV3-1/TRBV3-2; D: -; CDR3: CASSQRKDSEAFF; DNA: TGTGCCAGCAGCCAACGCAAAGACTCTGAAGCTTTCTTT
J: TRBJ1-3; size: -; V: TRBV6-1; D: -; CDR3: CASEHTAGNTIYF; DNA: TGTGCCAGCGAACACACGGCTGGAAACACCATATATTTT
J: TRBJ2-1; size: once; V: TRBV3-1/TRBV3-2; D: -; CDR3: CASSPVGGNEQFF; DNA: TGTGCCAGCAGCCCCGTGGGGGGAAATGAGCAGTTCTTC
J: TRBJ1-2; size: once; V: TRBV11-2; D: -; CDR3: CASSLAGGEGYTF; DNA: TGTGCCAGCAGCTTAGCGGGCGGGGAGGGCTACACCTTC
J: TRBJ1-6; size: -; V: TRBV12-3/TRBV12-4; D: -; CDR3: CASARRGSPLHF; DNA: TGTGCCAGCGCCCGTCGGGGTTCACCCCTCCACTTT
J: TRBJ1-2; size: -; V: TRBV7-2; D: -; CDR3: CASSLGAGDYGYTF; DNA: TGTGCCAGCAGCTTAGGGGCAGGTGACTATGGCTACACCTTC
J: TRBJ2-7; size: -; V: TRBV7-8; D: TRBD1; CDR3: CASSVLGQGKVEQYF; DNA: TGTGCCAGCAGCGTATTGGGACAGGGGAAGGTCGAGCAGTACTTC
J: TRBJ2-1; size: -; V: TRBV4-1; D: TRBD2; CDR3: CASSPETSGTYNEQFF; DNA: TGCGCCAGCAGCCCCGAAACTAGCGGGACCTACAATGAGCAGTTCTTC
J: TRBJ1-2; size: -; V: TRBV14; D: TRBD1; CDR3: CASSLGGTGKKSTF; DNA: TGTGCCAGCAGCTTGGGGGGGACAGGTAAGAAGAGCACCTTC
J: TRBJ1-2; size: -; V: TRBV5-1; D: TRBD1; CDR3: CASSPGTGWYGYTF; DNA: TGCGCCAGCAGCCCGGGGACAGGTTGGTATGGCTACACCTTC
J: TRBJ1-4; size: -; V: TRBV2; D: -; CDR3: CASRPDSFNEKLFF; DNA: TGTGCCAGCAGACCGGACAGTTTTAATGAAAAACTGTTTTTT
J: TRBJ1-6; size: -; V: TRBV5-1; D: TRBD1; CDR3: CASSTTGTPGSPLHF; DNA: TGCGCCAGCAGCACGACAGGGACGCCCGGTTCACCCCTCCACTTT
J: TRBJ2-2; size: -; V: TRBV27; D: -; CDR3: CASPSIRTNTGELFF; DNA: TGTGCCAGCCCCAGTATCAGGACGAACACCGGGGAGCTGTTTTTT
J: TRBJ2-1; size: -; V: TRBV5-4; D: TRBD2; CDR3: CASSSISGPYNEQFF; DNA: TGTGCCAGCAGCTCCATTAGCGGGCCCTACAATGAGCAGTTCTTC
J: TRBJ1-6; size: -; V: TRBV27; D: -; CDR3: CASSFGLGRSSYNSPLHF; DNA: TGTGCCAGCAGTTTTGGGCTGGGACGGAGCTCCTATAATTCACCCCTCCACTTT
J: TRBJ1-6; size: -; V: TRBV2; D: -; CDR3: CASSVPPRGFSPLHF; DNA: TGTGCCAGCAGTGTCCCCCCGCGCGGTTTTTCACCCCTCCACTTT
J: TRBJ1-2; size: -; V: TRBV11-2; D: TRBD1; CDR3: CASNNRGLDYGYTF; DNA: TGTGCCAGCAACAACAGGGGACTCGACTATGGCTACACCTTC
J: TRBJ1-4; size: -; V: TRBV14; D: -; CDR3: CASSQGQDGKLFF; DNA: TGTGCCAGCAGCCAAGGGCAGGACGGAAAACTGTTTTTT
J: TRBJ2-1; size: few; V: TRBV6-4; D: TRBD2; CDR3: CASSDSGLAGHNEQFF; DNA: TGTGCCAGCAGTGACTCGGGTCTAGCGGGGCACAATGAGCAGTTCTTC
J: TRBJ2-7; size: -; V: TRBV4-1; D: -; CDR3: CASSQVIHRGVKDEQYF; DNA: TGCGCCAGCAGCCAAGTTATTCATCGAGGGGTGAAGGACGAGCAGTACTTC
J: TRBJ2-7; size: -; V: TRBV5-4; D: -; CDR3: CASSLWEGGEQYF; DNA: TGTGCCAGCAGCCTATGGGAAGGGGGCGAGCAGTACTTC
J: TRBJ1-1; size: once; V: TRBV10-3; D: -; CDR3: CAISGRGGHTTEAFF; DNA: TGTGCCATCAGTGGAAGGGGGGGCCATACGACTGAAGCTTTCTTT
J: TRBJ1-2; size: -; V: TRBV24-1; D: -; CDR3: CATSEQGRDYGYTF; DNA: TGTGCCACCAGTGAGCAGGGCCGGGACTATGGCTACACCTTC
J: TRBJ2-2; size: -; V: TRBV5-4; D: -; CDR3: CASSPSWRTGELFF; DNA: TGTGCCAGCAGCCCAAGCTGGAGGACCGGGGAGCTGTTTTTT
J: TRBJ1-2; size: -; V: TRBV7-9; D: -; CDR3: CASSPDKNYGYTF; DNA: TGTGCCAGCAGCCCCGACAAAAACTATGGCTACACCTTC
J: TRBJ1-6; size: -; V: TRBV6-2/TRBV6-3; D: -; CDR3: CASSPTVSPLALHF; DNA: TGTGCCAGCAGTCCGACGGTCTCCCCTTTGGCCCTCCACTTT
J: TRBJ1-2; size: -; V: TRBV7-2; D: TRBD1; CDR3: CASSLAFRTGRGYTF; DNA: TGTGCCAGCAGCTTAGCCTTTCGGACAGGGCGGGGCTACACCTTC
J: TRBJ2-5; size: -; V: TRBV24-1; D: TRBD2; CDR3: CATSDAQAAGGGETQYF; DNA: TGTGCCACCAGTGATGCACAAGCAGCGGGGGGAGGAGAGACCCAGTACTTC
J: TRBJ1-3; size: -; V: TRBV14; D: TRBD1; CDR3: CASSQRQGSGNTIYF; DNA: TGTGCCAGCAGCCAAAGACAGGGCTCTGGAAACACCATATATTTT
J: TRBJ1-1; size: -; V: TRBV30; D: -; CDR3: CAWSRGPNTEAFF; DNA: TGTGCCTGGAGCAGGGGTCCGAACACTGAAGCTTTCTTT
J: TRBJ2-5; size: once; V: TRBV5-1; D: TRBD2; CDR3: CASSLEGLAEWRKTQYF; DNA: TGCGCCAGCAGCTTGGAAGGACTAGCGGAATGGAGAAAGACCCAGTACTTC
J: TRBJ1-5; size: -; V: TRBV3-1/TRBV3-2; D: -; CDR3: CASSHRDAGNQPQHF; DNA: TGTGCCAGCAGCCACAGGGACGCTGGCAATCAGCCCCAGCATTTT
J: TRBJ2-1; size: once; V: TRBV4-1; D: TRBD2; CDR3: CASSQEGHGLAGNNEQFF; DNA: TGCGCCAGCAGCCAAGAGGGGCACGGGCTAGCGGGGAACAATGAGCAGTTCTTC
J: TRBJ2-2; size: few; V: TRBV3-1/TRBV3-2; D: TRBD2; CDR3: CASSQDSAGGLTGELFF; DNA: TGTGCCAGCAGCCAAGATTCTGCGGGAGGGCTCACCGGGGAGCTGTTTTTT
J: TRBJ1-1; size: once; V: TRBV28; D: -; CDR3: CASLSGTEAFF; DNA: TGTGCCAGCCTCTCGGGCACTGAAGCTTTCTTT
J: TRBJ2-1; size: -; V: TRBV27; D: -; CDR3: CASSSARYNEQFF; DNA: TGTGCCAGCAGTTCGGCCCGCTACAATGAGCAGTTCTTC
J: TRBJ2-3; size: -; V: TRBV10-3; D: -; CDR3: CAISELRTTSTDTQYF; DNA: TGTGCCATCAGTGAGTTAAGGACTACTAGCACAGATACGCAGTATTTT
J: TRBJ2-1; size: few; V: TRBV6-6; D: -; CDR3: CASSTASASEQFF; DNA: TGTGCCAGCAGTACAGCTAGCGCATCTGAGCAGTTCTTC
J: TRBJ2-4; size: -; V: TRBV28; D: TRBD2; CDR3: CASTKGGLAGTKNIQYF; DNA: TGTGCCAGCACCAAAGGAGGTCTAGCGGGAACCAAAAACATTCAGTACTTC
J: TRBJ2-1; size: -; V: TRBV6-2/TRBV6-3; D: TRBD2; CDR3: CASSRLRGTSGVNEQFF; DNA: TGTGCCAGCAGTCGGTTGCGGGGGACTAGCGGGGTCAATGAGCAGTTCTTC
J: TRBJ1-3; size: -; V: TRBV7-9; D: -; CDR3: CASSPGRGRNTIYF; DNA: TGTGCCAGCAGCCCGGGACGGGGTCGAAACACCATATATTTT
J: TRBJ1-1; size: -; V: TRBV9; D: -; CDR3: CASSPHTGNTEAFF; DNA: TGTGCCAGCAGCCCCCATACCGGGAACACTGAAGCTTTCTTT
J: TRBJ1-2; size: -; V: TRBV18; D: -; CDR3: CASSPLGRTDYGYTF; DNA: TGTGCCAGCTCACCATTGGGACGGACAGACTATGGCTACACCTTC
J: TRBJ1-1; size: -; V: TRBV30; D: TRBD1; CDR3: CAWGNRGNTEAFF; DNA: TGTGCCTGGGGTAACAGGGGCAACACTGAAGCTTTCTTT
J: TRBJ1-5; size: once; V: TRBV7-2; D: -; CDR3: CASSLGVLSNQPQHF; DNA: TGTGCCAGCAGCTTAGGGGTCCTAAGCAATCAGCCCCAGCATTTT
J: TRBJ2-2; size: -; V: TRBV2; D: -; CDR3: CASSSRGDTGELFF; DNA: TGTGCCAGCAGTTCTAGGGGGGACACCGGGGAGCTGTTTTTT
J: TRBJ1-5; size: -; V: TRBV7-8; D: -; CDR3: CASSTTEQIYQPQHF; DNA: TGTGCCAGTTCAACCACGGAACAAATATATCAGCCCCAGCATTTT
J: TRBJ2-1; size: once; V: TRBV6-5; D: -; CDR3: CASSHVMGNEQFF; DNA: TGTGCCAGCTCTCACGTCATGGGTAATGAGCAGTTCTTC
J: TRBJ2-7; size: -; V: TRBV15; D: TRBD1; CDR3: CATSRGSGGSSDEQYF; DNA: TGTGCCACCAGCAGAGGATCAGGGGGCAGCTCAGACGAGCAGTACTTC
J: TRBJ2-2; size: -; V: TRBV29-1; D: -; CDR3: CSVQKGGSRNTGELFF; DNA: TGCAGCGTACAAAAAGGGGGGTCTCGGAACACCGGGGAGCTGTTTTTT